A selection of T cell receptor beta chains follows, all from one sample in a study of T cell repertoires in cytomegalovirus infection. One entry per CDR3 protein, called by TCRdb with MiXCR from the reads. The sample lists around 300,000 distinct CDR3 sequences, over 7.5% seen once, with about 4.5% in the top ten. The material sequenced was PBMCs. These receptors were obtained from a human donor in good health (CMV status not recorded). Some clones in this sample may be carry-over from other donors' samples. Both conserved end residues are part of each CDR3. A D gene is named only where the DNA matches it firmly. Where a row states a size, it is once, few, many or the class of an expanded clone; other rows omit it.

>NA|many|TRBV7-2|TRBJ1-1
CASSVDRQNTEAFF
TGTGCCAGCAGCGTAGACAGGCAGAACACTGAAGCTTTCTTT
>TRBD1|many|TRBV7-9|TRBJ2-7
CASNTDRGGLEQYF
TGTGCCAGCAACACCGACAGGGGCGGCCTGGAGCAGTACTTC
>NA|many|TRBV25-1|TRBJ2-5
CASSEGGIQETQYF
TGTGCCAGCAGTGAGGGCGGGATTCAAGAGACCCAGTACTTC
>NA|NA|TRBV19|TRBJ2-1
CASRSDPYNEQFF
TGTGCCAGTAGGAGCGACCCTTACAATGAGCAGTTCTTC
>TRBD1|NA|TRBV10-3|TRBJ2-3
CAISESGTVSSTDTQYF
TGTGCCATCAGTGAGTCGGGGACAGTCTCTAGCACAGATACGCAGTATTTT
>TRBD2|NA|TRBV7-2|TRBJ2-5
CASSLVGLGQETQYF
TGTGCCAGCAGCTTAGTGGGACTAGGCCAAGAGACCCAGTACTTC
>TRBD2|few|TRBV7-2|TRBJ2-7
CASSLPPSGGPHEQYF
TGTGCCAGCAGCTTACCCCCTAGCGGGGGGCCCCACGAGCAGTACTTC
>NA|NA|TRBV7-9|TRBJ2-1
CASSSVLGNEQFF
TGTGCCAGCAGCTCCGTTCTGGGGAATGAGCAGTTCTTC
>NA|many|TRBV7-2|TRBJ1-4
CASSPITTNEKLFF
TGTGCCAGCAGCCCTATTACAACTAATGAAAAACTGTTTTTT
>NA|NA|TRBV5-6|TRBJ1-1
CASTTPEDMNTEAFF
TGTGCCAGCACCACGCCCGAGGACATGAACACTGAAGCTTTCTTT
>NA|few|TRBV19|TRBJ2-1
CASSLPLSEQFF
TGTGCCAGTAGCCTCCCTTTGAGTGAGCAGTTCTTC
>NA|few|TRBV19|TRBJ1-1
CASSFPDRSNTEAFF
TGTGCCAGTAGTTTTCCCGACAGATCCAACACTGAAGCTTTCTTT
>NA|once|TRBV29-1|TRBJ2-7
CSVEDLAKQYF
TGCAGCGTTGAAGATCTGGCGAAGCAGTACTTC
>NA|NA|TRBV10-3|TRBJ1-5
CAISESQGSQPQHF
TGTGCCATCAGTGAGTCGCAAGGAAGTCAGCCCCAGCATTTT
>NA|few|TRBV11-2|TRBJ2-7
CASSYRREGYEQYF
TGTGCCAGCAGCTATCGTCGAGAAGGGTACGAGCAGTACTTC
>TRBD1|NA|TRBV7-4|TRBJ2-7
CASSKQGAFAYEQYF
TGTGCCAGCAGCAAACAGGGGGCGTTCGCCTACGAGCAGTACTTC